This T cell receptor beta chain was recorded in a study of T cells after yellow fever vaccination. Study information: The SMART-Seq v4 Ultra Low Input method served to prepare the low-cell-number fractions.

General study findings and limits: FACS-sorted repertoires might harbor abundant contaminating clonotypes from the bulk population.

A 5'RACE template-switching step, the method used to make TCR cDNA, added a universal primer site and UMIs. MiXCR was run by TCRdb on the 5' RACE reads, yielding one entry per CDR3 protein. The sample records about 140,000 distinct CDR3 sequences, approximately 6.6% being singletons. With 6 bases removed from V and 5 bases from J, the gap between germline ends came to 10 bases. This CDR3 has 12 amino acids. This clonotype was found many times. What it recognizes is unknown. The gene calls are TRBV12-3 or TRBV12-4 and TRBJ2-5; D uncertain. This specimen was CD4+ T cells sorted from PBMCs, taken 10 days after the yellow fever booster vaccination. The origin of this receptor is a man in his thirties or forties who received the YFV17D yellow fever vaccine. CDR3 residues: CASSTPGETQYF. CDR3 in DNA: TGTGCCAGCAGCACCCCCGGGGAGACCCAGTACTTC.